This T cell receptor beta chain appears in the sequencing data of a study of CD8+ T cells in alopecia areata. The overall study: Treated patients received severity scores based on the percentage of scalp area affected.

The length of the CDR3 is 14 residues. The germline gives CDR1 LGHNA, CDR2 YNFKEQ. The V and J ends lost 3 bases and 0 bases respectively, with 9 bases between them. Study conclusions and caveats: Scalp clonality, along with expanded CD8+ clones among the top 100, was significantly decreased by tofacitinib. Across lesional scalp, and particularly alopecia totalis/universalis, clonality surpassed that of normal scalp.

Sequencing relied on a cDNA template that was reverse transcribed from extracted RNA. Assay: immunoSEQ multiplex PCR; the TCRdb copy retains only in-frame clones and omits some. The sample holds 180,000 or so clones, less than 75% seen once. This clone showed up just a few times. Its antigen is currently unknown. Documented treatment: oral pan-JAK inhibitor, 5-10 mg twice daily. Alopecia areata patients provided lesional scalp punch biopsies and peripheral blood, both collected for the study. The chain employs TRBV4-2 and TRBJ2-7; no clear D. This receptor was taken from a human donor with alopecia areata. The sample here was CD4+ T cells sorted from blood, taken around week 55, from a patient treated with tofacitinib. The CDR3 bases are TGTGCCAGCAGCCATCCCAGAAGCTCCTACGAGCAGTACTTC. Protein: CASSHPRSSYEQYF.